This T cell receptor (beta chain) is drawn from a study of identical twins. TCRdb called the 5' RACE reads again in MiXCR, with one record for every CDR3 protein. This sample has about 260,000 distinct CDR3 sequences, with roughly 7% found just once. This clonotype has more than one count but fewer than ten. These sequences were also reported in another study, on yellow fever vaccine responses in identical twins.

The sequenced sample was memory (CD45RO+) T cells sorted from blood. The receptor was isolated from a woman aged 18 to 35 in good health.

CDR3 in amino acids: CSATRTGNTEAFF. The DNA for the CDR3 is TGCAGTGCCACTCGGACGGGGAACACTGAAGCTTTCTTT. V and J are TRBV20-1 and TRBJ1-1; the D is unclear. The CDR3 loop spans 13 amino acids. Germline values: CDR1 DFQATT, CDR2 SNEGSKA (reference sequence). V shed 6 bases and J shed 1 base, with 12 bases lying between them.